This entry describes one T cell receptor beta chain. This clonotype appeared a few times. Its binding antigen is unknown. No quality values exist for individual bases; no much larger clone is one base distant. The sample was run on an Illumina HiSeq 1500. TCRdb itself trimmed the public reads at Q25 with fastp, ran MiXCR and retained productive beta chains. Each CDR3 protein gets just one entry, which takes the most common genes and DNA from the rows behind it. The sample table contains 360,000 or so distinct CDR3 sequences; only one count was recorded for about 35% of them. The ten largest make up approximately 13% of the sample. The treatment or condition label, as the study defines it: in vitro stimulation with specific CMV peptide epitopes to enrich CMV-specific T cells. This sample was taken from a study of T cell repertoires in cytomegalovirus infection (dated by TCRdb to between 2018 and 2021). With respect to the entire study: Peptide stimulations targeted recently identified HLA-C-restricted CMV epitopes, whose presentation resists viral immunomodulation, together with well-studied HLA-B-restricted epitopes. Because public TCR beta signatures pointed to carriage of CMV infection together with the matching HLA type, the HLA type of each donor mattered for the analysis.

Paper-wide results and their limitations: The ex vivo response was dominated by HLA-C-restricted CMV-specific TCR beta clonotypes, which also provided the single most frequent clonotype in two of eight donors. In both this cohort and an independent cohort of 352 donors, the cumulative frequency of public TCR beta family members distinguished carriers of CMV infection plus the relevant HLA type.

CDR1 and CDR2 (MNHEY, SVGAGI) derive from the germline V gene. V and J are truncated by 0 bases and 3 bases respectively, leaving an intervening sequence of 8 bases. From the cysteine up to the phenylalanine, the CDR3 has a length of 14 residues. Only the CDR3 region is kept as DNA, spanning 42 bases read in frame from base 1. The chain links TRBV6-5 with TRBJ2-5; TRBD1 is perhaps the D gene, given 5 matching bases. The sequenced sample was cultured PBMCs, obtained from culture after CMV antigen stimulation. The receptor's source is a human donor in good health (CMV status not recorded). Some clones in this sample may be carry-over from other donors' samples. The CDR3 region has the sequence CASSYSTAEETQYF. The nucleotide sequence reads TGTGCCAGCAGTTACTCGACAGCAGAAGAGACCCAGTACTTC.